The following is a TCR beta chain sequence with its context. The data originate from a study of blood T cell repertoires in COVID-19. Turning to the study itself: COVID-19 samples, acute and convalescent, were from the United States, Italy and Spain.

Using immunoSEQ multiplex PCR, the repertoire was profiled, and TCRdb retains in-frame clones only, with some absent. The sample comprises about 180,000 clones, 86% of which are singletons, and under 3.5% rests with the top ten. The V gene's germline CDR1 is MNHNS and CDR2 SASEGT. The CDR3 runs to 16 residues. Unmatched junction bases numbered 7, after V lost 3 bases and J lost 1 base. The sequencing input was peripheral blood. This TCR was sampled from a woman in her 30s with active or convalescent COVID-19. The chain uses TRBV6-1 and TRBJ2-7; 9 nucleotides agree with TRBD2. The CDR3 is CASSDPGTSRSYEQYF. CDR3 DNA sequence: TGTGCCAGCAGTGACCCCGGGACTAGCCGTTCCTACGAGCAGTACTTC.